This entry is about one T cell receptor (beta chain). Its antigen is unidentified. These data originate in a study of CD8 T cells in Susac syndrome. Reverse transcription of about 0.5 to 1 ug RNA was performed with random hexamers. MiXCR, run by TCRdb on the immunoSEQ multiplex PCR reads, gives a single entry per CDR3 protein. The sample lists under 200,000 distinct CDR3 sequences; approximately 94% were seen once. Overall study results and limits: A relatively small number of individuals underwent TCR sequencing and HLA analysis. CD4+ repertoires of Susac syndrome patients lacked detectable clonal expansion.

Germline V gene lookup returns CDR1 LNHNV and CDR2 YYDKDF (reference sequence). V was trimmed by 4 bases and J by 3 bases, leaving 9 bases between them. The CDR3 runs 13 residues. The TEMRA cells underwent FACS enrichment, while the CD8+ and CD4+ T cells underwent negative isolation. The rearrangement joins TRBV15 to TRBJ2-5; D remains unclear. This receptor was taken from a human donor with Susac syndrome. The sample taken for sequencing was CD4+ T cells from PBMCs. CDR3 sequence (DNA): TGTGCCACCAGCAAAGTTCCCAAAGAGACCCAGTACTTC. This translates into CATSKVPKETQYF. The full variable domain, its missing parts supplied by reference TRBV15 and TRBJ2-5, is DAMVIQNPRYQVTQFGKPVTLSCSQTLNHNVMYWYQQKSSQAPKLLFHYYDKDFNNEADTPDNFQSRRPNTSFCFLDIRSPGLGDTAMYLCATSKVPKETQYFGPGTRLLVL.